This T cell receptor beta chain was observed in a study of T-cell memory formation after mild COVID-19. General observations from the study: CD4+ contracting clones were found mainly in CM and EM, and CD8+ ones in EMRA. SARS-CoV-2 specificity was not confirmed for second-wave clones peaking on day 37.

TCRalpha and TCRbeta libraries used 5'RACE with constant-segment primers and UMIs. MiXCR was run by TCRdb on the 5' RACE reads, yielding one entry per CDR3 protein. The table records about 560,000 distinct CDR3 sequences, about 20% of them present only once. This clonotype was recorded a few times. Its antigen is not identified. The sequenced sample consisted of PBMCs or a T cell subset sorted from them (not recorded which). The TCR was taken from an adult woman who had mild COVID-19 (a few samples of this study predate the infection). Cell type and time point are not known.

CDR3 sequence reads: CASDRAYGYTF. In nucleotides, the CDR3 is TGTGCCAGCGACAGGGCCTATGGCTACACCTTC. The rearrangement links TRBV6-1 to TRBJ1-2; the match to TRBD1 covers 7 bases. The germline V gene encodes CDR1 MNHNS and CDR2 SASEGT. This CDR3 is 11 amino acids long. V lost 8 bases, J lost 4 bases, and 1 base stayed unmatched.